These 12 T cell receptor beta chains share one sample of origin, sequenced in a study of T cells after yellow fever vaccination. MiXCR was run by TCRdb on the 5' RACE reads, yielding one entry per CDR3 protein. Counted here are nearly 550,000 distinct CDR3 sequences, roughly 19% occurring once; the ten biggest clones make up 14%. Here the sequenced sample was PBMCs, taken 15 days after the yellow fever booster vaccination. These receptors were obtained from a man between 25 and 39 years old who received the YFV17D yellow fever vaccine.

The table lists this clonotype with a count of one. The chain links TRBV7-9 to TRBJ2-7, with D tentatively TRBD1 (6 bases). Trimming shortened V by 2 bases and J by 7 bases, and 15 bases separated the two germline ends. The CDR3 length is 14 residues. CDR1 is SEHNR, CDR2 FQNEAQ, per germline (reference sequence). Written as DNA, the CDR3 is TGTGCCAGCAGCTTATTGGCGACAGGCTTTGAGCAGTACTTC. Translated, it gives CASSLLATGFEQYF.

The chain links TRBV7-6 to TRBJ1-6, with a tentative D call TRBD1 (5 bases). The CDR3 has 19 amino acids. The V end was cut by 0 bases, the J end by 0 bases, with 15 bases between. The germline V gene has CDR1 SGHVS and CDR2 FNYEAQ. The CDR3 region is CASSLAGVDQSSYNSPLHF. The CDR3 nucleotides read TGTGCCAGCAGCTTAGCGGGGGTCGATCAGAGCTCCTATAATTCACCCCTCCACTTT. Using reference TRBV7-6 and TRBJ1-6 for the parts outside the CDR3, the full variable domain is GAGVSQSPRYKVTKRGQDVALRCDPISGHVSLYWYRQALGQGPEFLTYFNYEAQQDKSGLPNDRFSAERPEGSISTLTIQRTEQRDSAMYRCASSLAGVDQSSYNSPLHFGNGTRLTVT.

This clonotype has just a few counts. The V call is TRBV12-3 or TRBV12-4, the J call TRBJ2-1; D gene unclear. V dropped 4 bases and J dropped 9 bases, with 4 bases sitting between them. CDR3 length equals 10 residues. The CDR3 region is CASSYPEQFF. Written as DNA, the CDR3 is TGTGCCAGCAGTTACCCTGAGCAGTTCTTC.

This clonotype was counted at least ten times. The chain joins TRBV12-3 or TRBV12-4 to TRBJ2-3; no definite D call. Trimming stripped 1 base from V and 2 bases from J, with 7 bases between. This CDR3 has 14 residues. The CDR3 nucleotides read TGTGCCAGCAGTTTAGGGGCAGTCACAGATACGCAGTATTTT. This sequence encodes CASSLGAVTDTQYF.

CDR3 residues: CASRVGTTYMNTEAFF. The CDR3 coding sequence is TGCGCCAGCAGGGTCGGGACAACATACATGAACACTGAAGCTTTCTTT. The chain has TRBV5-1 and TRBJ1-1; tentative D call: TRBD1 (6 bases). CDR3 length: 16 amino acids. The germline gives CDR1 SGHRS, CDR2 YFSETQ. Trimming took off 5 bases at V and 0 bases at J, with 17 bases between the two ends.

Many counts were recorded for this clonotype. V gene TRBV7-2 combines with J gene TRBJ2-1, with unresolved D. This CDR3 spans 12 amino acids. The V end was cut by 1 base, the J end by 3 bases, with 1 base between. From germline, CDR1 is SGHTA and CDR2 FQGNSA. CDR3 loop: CASSLDYNEQFF. DNA of the CDR3: TGTGCCAGCAGCTTAGACTACAATGAGCAGTTCTTC.

This clonotype was observed a handful of times. This chain joins TRBV9 and TRBJ2-7; D is uncertain. In germline, CDR1 is SGDLS, CDR2 YYNGEE. CDR3 size: 14 residues. V was pared by 4 bases and J by 3 bases, with 14 bases between. DNA of the CDR3: TGTGCCAGCAGCCCCTCGGGCGCCAACTACGAGCAGTACTTC. This encodes CASSPSGANYEQYF. The variable domain in full, completed from reference TRBV9 and TRBJ2-7, reads DSGVTQTPKHLITATGQRVTLRCSPRSGDLSVYWYQQSLDQGLQFLIQYYNGEERAKGNILERFSAQQFPDLHSELNLSSLELGDSALYFCASSPSGANYEQYFGPGTRLTVT.

The chain has TRBV11-2 and TRBJ2-4; 8 bases agree with TRBD2. Germline V gene sequence: CDR1 SGHAT, CDR2 FQNNGV. The CDR3 is 17 residues long. The V and J ends lost 0 bases and 7 bases, in that order; junction bases with no gene match: 11. The CDR3 protein is CASSLELAAPRGNIQYF. The CDR3 DNA is TGTGCCAGCAGCTTAGAACTAGCGGCACCTCGGGGTAACATTCAGTACTTC.

This chain uses TRBV12-3 or TRBV12-4 with TRBJ2-6; no clear D gene. Trimming removed 8 bases from V and 2 bases from J, with 16 bases in between. This CDR3 comprises 16 residues. The CDR3 nucleotides read TGTGCCAGCGCCTTGACCCGGACCGCTGGGGCCAACGTCCTGACTTTC. Translated: CASALTRTAGANVLTF.

J is TRBJ2-2 and V is TRBV2; no reliable D call. Trimming took off 6 bases at V and 1 base at J, with 15 bases between the two ends. The CDR3 contains 16 residues. The germline V gene encodes CDR1 SNHLY and CDR2 FYNNEI. This CDR3 is CASSRRDTRNTGELFF. The DNA for the CDR3 is TGTGCCAGCAGCCGACGTGATACCCGGAACACCGGGGAGCTGTTTTTT. The full variable domain, with the rest looked up from reference TRBV2 and TRBJ2-2, is EPEVTQTPSHQVTQMGQEVILRCVPISNHLYFYWYRQILGQKVEFLVSFYNNEISEKSEIFDDQFSVERPDGSNFTLKIRSTKLEDSAMYFCASSRRDTRNTGELFFGEGSRLTVL.

V is TRBV7-2 and J is TRBJ2-1; the D is unclear. Germline-derived CDR1 and CDR2 are SGHTA and FQGNSA. The CDR3 covers 15 residues. The V end lost 8 bases, the J end lost 0 bases, and 14 bases lay between the germline ends. The CDR3 DNA follows: TGTGCCAGCGGAACACCCCGTAACTCCTACAATGAGCAGTTCTTC. It yields the protein CASGTPRNSYNEQFF.

The chain recombines TRBV5-6 with TRBJ2-4; possibly TRBD1 or TRBD2 for D (5 bases each). CDR3 length: 16 amino acids. Germline CDR1 reads SGHDT; CDR2 reads YYEEEE. The ends were cut back, 3 bases at V and 0 bases at J, with 13 bases in the middle. CDR3 nucleotides: TGTGCCAGCAGCTCCCGAGGGGAGCTAGCCAAAAACATTCAGTACTTC. Translating it yields CASSSRGELAKNIQYF.